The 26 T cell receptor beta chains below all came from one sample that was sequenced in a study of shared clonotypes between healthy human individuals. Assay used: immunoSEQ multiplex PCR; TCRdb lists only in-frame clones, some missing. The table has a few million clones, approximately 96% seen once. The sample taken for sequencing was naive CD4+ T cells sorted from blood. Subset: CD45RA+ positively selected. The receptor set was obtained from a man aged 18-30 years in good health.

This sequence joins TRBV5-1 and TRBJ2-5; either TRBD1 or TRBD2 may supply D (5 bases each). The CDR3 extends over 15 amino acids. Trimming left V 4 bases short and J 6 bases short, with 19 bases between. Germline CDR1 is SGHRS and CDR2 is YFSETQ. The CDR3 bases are TGCGCCAGCAGCGGGGACCTTCCCCTAGCCAAGACCCAGTACTTC. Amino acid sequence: CASSGDLPLAKTQYF.

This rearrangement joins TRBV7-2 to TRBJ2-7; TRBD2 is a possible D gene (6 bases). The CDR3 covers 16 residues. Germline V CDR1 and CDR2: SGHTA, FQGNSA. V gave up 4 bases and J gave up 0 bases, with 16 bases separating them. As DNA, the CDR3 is TGTGCCAGCAGCTCGGGGGAACGAGGAGGCTCCTACGAGCAGTACTTC. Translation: CASSSGERGGSYEQYF.

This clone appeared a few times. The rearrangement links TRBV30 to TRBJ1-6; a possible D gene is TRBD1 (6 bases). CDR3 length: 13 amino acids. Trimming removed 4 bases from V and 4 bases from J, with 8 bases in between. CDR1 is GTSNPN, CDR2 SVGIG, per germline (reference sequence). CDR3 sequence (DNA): TGTGCCTGGACCGGACAGTATAATTCACCCCTCCACTTT. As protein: CAWTGQYNSPLHF.

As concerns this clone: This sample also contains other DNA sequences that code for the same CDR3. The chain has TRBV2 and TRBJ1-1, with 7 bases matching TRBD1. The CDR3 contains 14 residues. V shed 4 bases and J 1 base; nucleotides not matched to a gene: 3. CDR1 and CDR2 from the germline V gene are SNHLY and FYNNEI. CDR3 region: CASSAQGGNTEAFF. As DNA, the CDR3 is TGTGCCAGCAGTGCCCAGGGGGGGAACACTGAAGCTTTCTTT. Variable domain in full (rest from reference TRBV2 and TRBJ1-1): EPEVTQTPSHQVTQMGQEVILRCVPISNHLYFYWYRQILGQKVEFLVSFYNNEISEKSEIFDDQFSVERPDGSNFTLKIRSTKLEDSAMYFCASSAQGGNTEAFFGQGTRLTVV.

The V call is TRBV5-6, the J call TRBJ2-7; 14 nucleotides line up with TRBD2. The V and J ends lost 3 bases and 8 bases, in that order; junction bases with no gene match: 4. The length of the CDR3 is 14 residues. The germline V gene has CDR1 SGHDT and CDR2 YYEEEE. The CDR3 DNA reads TGTGCCAGCAGCTGGGGACTAGCGGGAGACCAGCAGTACTTC. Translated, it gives CASSWGLAGDQQYF.

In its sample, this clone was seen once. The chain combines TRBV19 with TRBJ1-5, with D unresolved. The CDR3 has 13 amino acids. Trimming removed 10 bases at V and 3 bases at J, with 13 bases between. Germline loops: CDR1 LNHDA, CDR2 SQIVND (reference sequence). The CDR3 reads CATIPGYNQPQHF. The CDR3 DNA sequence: TGTGCCACGATCCCAGGATACAATCAGCCCCAGCATTTT.

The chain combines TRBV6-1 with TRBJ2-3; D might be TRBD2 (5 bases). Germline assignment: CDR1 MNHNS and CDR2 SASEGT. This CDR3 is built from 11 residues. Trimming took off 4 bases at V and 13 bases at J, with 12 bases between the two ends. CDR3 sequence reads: CASSVVREKYF. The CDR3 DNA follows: TGTGCCAGCAGTGTAGTCCGGGAAAAGTATTTT.

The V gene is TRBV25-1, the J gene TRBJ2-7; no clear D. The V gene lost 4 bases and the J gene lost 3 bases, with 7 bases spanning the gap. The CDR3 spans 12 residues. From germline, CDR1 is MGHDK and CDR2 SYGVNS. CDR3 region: CASSGPYYEQYF. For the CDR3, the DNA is TGTGCCAGCAGTGGGCCATACTACGAGCAGTACTTC.

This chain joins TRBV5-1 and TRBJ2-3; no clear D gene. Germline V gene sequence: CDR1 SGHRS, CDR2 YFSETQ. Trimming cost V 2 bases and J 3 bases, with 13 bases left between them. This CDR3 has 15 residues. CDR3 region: CASSFDDPTTDTQYF. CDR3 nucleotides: TGCGCCAGCAGCTTTGACGACCCAACTACAGATACGCAGTATTTT.

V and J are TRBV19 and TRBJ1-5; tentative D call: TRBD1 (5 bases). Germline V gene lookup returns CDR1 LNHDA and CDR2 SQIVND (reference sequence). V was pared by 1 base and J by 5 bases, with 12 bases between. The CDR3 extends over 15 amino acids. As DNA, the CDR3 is TGTGCCAGTAGTATAGTCGGTCAGGGATATCAGCCCCAGCATTTT. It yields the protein CASSIVGQGYQPQHF.

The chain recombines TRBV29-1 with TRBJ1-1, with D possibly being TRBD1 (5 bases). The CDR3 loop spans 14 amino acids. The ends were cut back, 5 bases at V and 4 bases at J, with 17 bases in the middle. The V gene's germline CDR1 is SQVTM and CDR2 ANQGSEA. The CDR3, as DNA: TGCAGCGTTTTACGGTCAGGGCGAGTCACTGAAGCTTTCTTT. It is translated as CSVLRSGRVTEAFF.

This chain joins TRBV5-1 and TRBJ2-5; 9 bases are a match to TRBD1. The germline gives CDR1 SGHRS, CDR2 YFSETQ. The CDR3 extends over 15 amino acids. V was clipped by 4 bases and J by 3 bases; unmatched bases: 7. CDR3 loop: CASSRVTGGEETQYF. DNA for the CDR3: TGCGCCAGCAGCCGTGTAACAGGGGGCGAAGAGACCCAGTACTTC.

As DNA, the CDR3 is TGTGCCAGCAGTTACTCGATTGACGGGGGGGCCAGTGAGCAGTTCTTC. It codes for CASSYSIDGGASEQFF. This chain connects TRBV6-6 to TRBJ2-1; 8 bases map to TRBD2. The trim removed 0 bases at V and 9 bases at J, leaving 10 bases unmatched. The CDR3 is 16 residues long. CDR1 and CDR2 (germline): MNHNY, SVGAGI (reference sequence).

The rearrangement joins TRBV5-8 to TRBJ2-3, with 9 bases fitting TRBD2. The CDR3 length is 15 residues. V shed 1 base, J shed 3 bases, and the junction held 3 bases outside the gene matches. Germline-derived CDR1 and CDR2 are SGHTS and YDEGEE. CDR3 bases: TGTGCCAGCAGCTTGTTGCTAGCGGGGACAGATACGCAGTATTTT. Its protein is CASSLLLAGTDTQYF.

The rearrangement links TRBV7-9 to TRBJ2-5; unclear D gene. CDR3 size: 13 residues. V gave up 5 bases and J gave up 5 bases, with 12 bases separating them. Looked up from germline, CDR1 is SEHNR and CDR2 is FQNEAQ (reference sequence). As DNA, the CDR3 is TGTGCCAGCAGCCCTGAAAATAAGGAGACCCAGTACTTC. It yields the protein CASSPENKETQYF.

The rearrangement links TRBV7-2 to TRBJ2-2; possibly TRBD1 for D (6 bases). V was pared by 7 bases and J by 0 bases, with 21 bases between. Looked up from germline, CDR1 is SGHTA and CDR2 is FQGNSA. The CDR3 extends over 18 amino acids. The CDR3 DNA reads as TGTGCCAGCACCGCCAGGGGCGGTAGGACAACGAACACCGGGGAGCTGTTTTTT. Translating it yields CASTARGGRTTNTGELFF.

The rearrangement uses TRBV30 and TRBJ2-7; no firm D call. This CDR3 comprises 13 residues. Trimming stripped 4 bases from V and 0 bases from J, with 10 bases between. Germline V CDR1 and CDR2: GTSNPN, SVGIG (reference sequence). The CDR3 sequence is CAWNGLNSYEQYF. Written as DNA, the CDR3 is TGTGCCTGGAATGGCCTGAACTCCTACGAGCAGTACTTC.

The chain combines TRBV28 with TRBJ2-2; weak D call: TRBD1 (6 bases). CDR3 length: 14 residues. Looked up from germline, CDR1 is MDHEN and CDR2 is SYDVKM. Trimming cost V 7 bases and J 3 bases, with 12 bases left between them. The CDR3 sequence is CASKLRQDTGELFF. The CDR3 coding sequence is TGTGCCAGCAAGCTACGACAGGACACCGGGGAGCTGTTTTTT.

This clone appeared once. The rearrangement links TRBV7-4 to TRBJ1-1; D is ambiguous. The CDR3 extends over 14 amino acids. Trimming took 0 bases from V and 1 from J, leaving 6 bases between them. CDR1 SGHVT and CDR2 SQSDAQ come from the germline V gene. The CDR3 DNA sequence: TGTGCCAGCAGCTTAGCGGGCCCGAACACTGAAGCTTTCTTT. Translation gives CASSLAGPNTEAFF.

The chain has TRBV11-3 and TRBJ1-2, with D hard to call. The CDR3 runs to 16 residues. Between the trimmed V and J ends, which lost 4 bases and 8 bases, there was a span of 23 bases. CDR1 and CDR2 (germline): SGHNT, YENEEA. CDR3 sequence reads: CASSSYQFGPVQGYTF. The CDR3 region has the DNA TGTGCCAGCAGCTCCTACCAATTCGGGCCGGTTCAGGGCTACACCTTC. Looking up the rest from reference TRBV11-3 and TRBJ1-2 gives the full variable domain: EAGVVQSPRYKIIEKKQPVAFWCNPISGHNTLYWYLQNLGQGPELLIRYENEEAVDDSQLPKDRFSAERLKGVDSTLKIQPAELGDSAVYLCASSSYQFGPVQGYTFGSGTRLTVV.

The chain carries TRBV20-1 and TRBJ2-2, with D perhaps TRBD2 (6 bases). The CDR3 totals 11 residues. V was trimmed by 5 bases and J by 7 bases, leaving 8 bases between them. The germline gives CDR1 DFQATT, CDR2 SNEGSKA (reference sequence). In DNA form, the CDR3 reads TGCAGTGCTGGAGGGTTCGGGGAGCTGTTTTTT. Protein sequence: CSAGGFGELFF.

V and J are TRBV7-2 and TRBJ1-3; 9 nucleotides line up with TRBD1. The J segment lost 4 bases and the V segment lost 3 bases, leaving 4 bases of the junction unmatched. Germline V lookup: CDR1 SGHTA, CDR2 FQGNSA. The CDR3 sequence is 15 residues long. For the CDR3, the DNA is TGTGCCAGCAGCTTGGGGGACAGGGTGGGAAACACCATATATTTT. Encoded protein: CASSLGDRVGNTIYF. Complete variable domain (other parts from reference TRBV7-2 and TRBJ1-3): GAGVSQSPSNKVTEKGKDVELRCDPISGHTALYWYRQSLGQGLEFLIYFQGNSAPDKSGLPSDRFSAERTGGSVSTLTIQRTQQEDSAVYLCASSLGDRVGNTIYFGEGSWLTVV.

The CDR3 nucleotides read TGTGCCAGCAGCCCGACTGCAGAAGGAAACGAGCAGTACTTC. As protein: CASSPTAEGNEQYF. The chain has TRBV6-5 and TRBJ2-7, with D hard to call. V was trimmed by 6 bases and J by 5 bases, leaving 17 bases between them. The germline V gene encodes CDR1 MNHEY and CDR2 SVGAGI. This CDR3 has 14 amino acids.

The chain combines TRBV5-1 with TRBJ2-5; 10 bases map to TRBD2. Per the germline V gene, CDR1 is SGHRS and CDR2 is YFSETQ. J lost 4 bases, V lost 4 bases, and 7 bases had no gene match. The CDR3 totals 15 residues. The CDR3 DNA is TGCGCCAGCAGCCCTTTAGCGGGGGGCGGAGAGACCCAGTACTTC. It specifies CASSPLAGGGETQYF. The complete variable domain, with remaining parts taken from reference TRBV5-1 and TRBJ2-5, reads KAGVTQTPRYLIKTRGQQVTLSCSPISGHRSVSWYQQTPGQGLQFLFEYFSETQRNKGNFPGRFSGRQFSNSRSEMNVSTLELGDSALYLCASSPLAGGGETQYFGPGTRLLVL.

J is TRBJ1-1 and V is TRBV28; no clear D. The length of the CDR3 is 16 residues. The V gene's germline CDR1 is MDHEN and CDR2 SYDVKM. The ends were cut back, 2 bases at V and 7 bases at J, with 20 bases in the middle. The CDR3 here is CASSLRQATRASEAFF. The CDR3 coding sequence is TGTGCCAGCAGTTTACGCCAGGCCACGAGGGCCAGTGAAGCTTTCTTT.

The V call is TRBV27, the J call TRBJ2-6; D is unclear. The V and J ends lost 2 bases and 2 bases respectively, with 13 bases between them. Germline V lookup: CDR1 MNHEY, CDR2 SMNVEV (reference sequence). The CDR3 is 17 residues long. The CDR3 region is CASSLLPRNTGANVLTF. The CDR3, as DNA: TGTGCCAGCAGTTTACTCCCTCGGAATACTGGGGCCAACGTCCTGACTTTC. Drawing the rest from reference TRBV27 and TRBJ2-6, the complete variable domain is EAQVTQNPRYLITVTGKKLTVTCSQNMNHEYMSWYRQDPGLGLRQIYYSMNVEVTDKGDVPEGYKVSRKEKRNFPLILESPSPNQTSLYFCASSLLPRNTGANVLTFGAGSRLTVL.